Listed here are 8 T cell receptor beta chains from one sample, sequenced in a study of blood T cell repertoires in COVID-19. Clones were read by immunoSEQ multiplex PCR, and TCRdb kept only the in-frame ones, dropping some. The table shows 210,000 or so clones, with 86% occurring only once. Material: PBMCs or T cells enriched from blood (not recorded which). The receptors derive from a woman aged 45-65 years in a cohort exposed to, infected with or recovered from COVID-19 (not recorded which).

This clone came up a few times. The CDR3 is CASSPGQGDTDTQYF. CDR3 DNA: TGCGCCAGCAGCCCGGGACAGGGGGACACAGATACGCAGTATTTT. The V call is TRBV5-1, the J call TRBJ2-3; 11 bases are a match to TRBD1. Per germline, CDR1 SGHRS and CDR2 YFSETQ. Trimming at V came to 4 bases and at J to 2 bases, leaving 3 bases not matched to a gene. This CDR3 region has 15 residues.

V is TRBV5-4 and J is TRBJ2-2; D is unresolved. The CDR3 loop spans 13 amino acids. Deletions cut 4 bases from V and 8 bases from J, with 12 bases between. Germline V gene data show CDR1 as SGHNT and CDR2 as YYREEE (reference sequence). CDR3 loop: CASSPGSSGELFF. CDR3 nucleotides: TGTGCCAGCAGCCCCGGTTCTTCGGGGGAGCTGTTTTTT. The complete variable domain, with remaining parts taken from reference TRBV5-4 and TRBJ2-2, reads ETGVTQSPTHLIKTRGQQVTLRCSSQSGHNTVSWYQQALGQGPQFIFQYYREEENGRGNFPPRFSGLQFPNYSSELNVNALELDDSALYLCASSPGSSGELFFGEGSRLTVL.

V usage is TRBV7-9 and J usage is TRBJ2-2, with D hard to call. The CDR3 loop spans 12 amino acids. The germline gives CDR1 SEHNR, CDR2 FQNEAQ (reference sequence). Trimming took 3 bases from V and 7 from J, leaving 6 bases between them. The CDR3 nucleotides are TGTGCCAGCAGCTTTTCGGGCGGGGAGCTGTTTTTT. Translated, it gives CASSFSGGELFF.

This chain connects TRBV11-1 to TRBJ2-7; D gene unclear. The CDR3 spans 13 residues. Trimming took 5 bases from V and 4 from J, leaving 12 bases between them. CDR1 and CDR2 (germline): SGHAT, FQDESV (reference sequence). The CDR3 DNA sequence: TGTGCCAGCAGCCCCAGACGAGCGTACGAGCAGTACTTC. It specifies CASSPRRAYEQYF.

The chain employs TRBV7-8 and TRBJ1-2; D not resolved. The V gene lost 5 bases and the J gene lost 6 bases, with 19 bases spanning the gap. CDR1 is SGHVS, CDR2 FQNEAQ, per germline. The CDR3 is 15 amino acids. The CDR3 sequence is CASSTDYVWLDGYTF. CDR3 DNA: TGTGCCAGCAGCACCGATTATGTTTGGTTAGATGGCTACACCTTC.

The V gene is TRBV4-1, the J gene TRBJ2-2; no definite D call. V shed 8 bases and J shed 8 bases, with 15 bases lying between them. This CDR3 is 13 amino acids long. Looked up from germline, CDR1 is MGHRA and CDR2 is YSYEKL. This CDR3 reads CASQMPGSGELFF. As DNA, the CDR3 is TGCGCCAGCCAAATGCCCGGGTCAGGGGAGCTGTTTTTT.

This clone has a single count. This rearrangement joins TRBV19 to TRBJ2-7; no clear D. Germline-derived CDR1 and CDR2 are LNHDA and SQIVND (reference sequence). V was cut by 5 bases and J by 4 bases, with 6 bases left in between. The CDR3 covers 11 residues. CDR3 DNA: TGTGCCAGTAGTTCAGCGTACGAGCAGTACTTC. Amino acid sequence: CASSSAYEQYF.

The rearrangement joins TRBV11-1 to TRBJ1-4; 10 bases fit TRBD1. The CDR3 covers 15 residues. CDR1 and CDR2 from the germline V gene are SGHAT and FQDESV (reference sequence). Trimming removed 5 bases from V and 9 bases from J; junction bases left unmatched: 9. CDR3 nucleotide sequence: TGTGCCAGCAGCACCGGGACAGGGGAAAGGAAAAAACTGTTTTTT. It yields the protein CASSTGTGERKKLFF. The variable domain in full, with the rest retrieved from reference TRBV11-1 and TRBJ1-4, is EAEVAQSPRYKITEKSQAVAFWCDPISGHATLYWYRQILGQGPELLVQFQDESVVDDSQLPKDRFSAERLKGVDSTLKIQPAELGDSAMYLCASSTGTGERKKLFFGSGTQLSVL.